These 32 T cell receptor beta chains were sequenced from one sample in a study of T cell clusters in autoimmune cytopenias. One tube held mixed TRB-A and TRB-B primer pools for touch-down PCR. No DNA is given; TCRdb re-called the multiplex PCR reads and lists each CDR3 protein once. In total, the table holds thousands of distinct CDR3 sequences. Roughly 40,000 genome equivalents of blood DNA were amplified for TRB. Sequencing was done on a sample of peripheral blood. The receptors were sampled from a human donor with an autoimmune cytopenia or autoimmune hepatitis (not recorded which).

The V and J genes are TRBV30 and TRBJ2-2; TCRdb's assignment of TRBD2 cannot be checked, as there is no DNA. The CDR3 covers 14 residues. Looked up from germline, CDR1 is GTSNPN and CDR2 is SVGIG (reference sequence). CDR3 region: CAWAGGYATGELFF.

This chain uses TRBV6-2 or TRBV6-3 with TRBJ2-7; TCRdb's assignment of TRBD2 cannot be checked, as there is no DNA. The V gene's germline CDR1 is MNHEY and CDR2 SVGEGT. This CDR3 contains 13 residues. The CDR3 sequence: CARKGLPTYEQYF.

This clonotype is identified as medium-sized from frequency. This chain links TRBV27 with TRBJ1-4; TCRdb proposes TRBD1, but this gene call is untestable without DNA. CDR1 is MNHEY, CDR2 SMNVEV, per germline (reference sequence). The CDR3 contains 12 residues. The CDR3 loop reads CASRKTGEKLFF.

The V gene is TRBV27, the J gene TRBJ2-5. This CDR3 has 13 amino acids. Germline lookup yields CDR1 MNHEY and CDR2 SMNVEV (reference sequence). CDR3 sequence reads: CASSLRQAETQYF.

This clonotype counts as medium-sized by frequency. The chain recombines TRBV6-2 or TRBV6-3 with TRBJ2-3; TCRdb picks TRBD2, but there is no DNA to check that call. This CDR3 is built from 15 residues. The V gene's germline CDR1 is MNHEY and CDR2 SVGEGT. This CDR3 is CASSPRGRTTDTQYF.

The V and J genes are TRBV18 and TRBJ2-7. The germline V gene has CDR1 KGHSH and CDR2 LQKENI. The CDR3 is made up of 15 amino acids. This chain's CDR3 is CASSTTGGQAYEQYF.

V gene TRBV19 combines with J gene TRBJ2-5; checking the TCRdb D call of TRBD1 is not possible without DNA. The CDR3 covers 17 residues. The germline CDR1 and CDR2 sequences are LNHDA and SQIVND (reference sequence). The chain's CDR3 is CASSTGGGPFFQETQYF.

The gene calls are TRBV12-3 or TRBV12-4 and TRBJ2-1; TCRdb returns TRBD1, unconfirmable since there is no DNA. This CDR3 is built from 16 residues. The CDR3 reads CASSLRQGSSYNEQFF.

The chain has TRBV30 and TRBJ2-7. Per the germline V gene, CDR1 is GTSNPN and CDR2 is SVGIG (reference sequence). There are 16 residues in the CDR3. The chain's CDR3 is CAWTHPGLVGPYEQYF.

V and J are TRBV6-2 or TRBV6-3 and TRBJ1-6; as DNA is missing, the TRBD1 call by TCRdb cannot be tested. Germline values: CDR1 MNHEY, CDR2 SVGEGT. There are 12 residues in the CDR3. The CDR3 sequence is CASSPGNSPLHF.

The V gene is TRBV19, the J gene TRBJ2-7. The CDR3 extends over 14 amino acids. Germline CDR1 and CDR2: LNHDA and SQIVND (reference sequence). The CDR3 sequence is CASSMKDSSYEQYF.

V usage is TRBV19 and J usage is TRBJ2-1. Germline V lookup: CDR1 LNHDA, CDR2 SQIVND (reference sequence). The CDR3 consists of 14 residues. CDR3 loop: CASSRRGSYNEQFF.

This clonotype is classed as medium-sized by frequency. The chain combines TRBV29-1 with TRBJ2-1; TCRdb's D gene call, TRBD1, goes unchecked for lack of DNA. CDR1 is SQVTM, CDR2 ANQGSEA, per germline. This CDR3 contains 13 residues. CDR3 in amino acids: CSVDARGFNEQFF.

The gene calls are TRBV12-5 and TRBJ2-2. CDR1 is LGHNT and CDR2 is FRNRAP in the germline V gene. This CDR3 is built from 15 residues. This CDR3 is CASGWDSANTGELFF.

The genes are TRBV19 and TRBJ2-7. Germline loops: CDR1 LNHDA, CDR2 SQIVND (reference sequence). CDR3 size: 14 residues. CDR3 protein: CASKMAVASYEQYF.

This clonotype is medium-sized by frequency. The J gene is TRBJ1-2, the V gene TRBV27; with no DNA, the TCRdb D assignment of TRBD1 cannot be verified. The germline V gene has CDR1 MNHEY and CDR2 SMNVEV (reference sequence). The CDR3 loop spans 12 amino acids. CDR3 amino acids: CASSMTGNGYTF.

The gene calls are TRBV11-1 and TRBJ2-1. Germline values: CDR1 SGHAT, CDR2 FQDESV (reference sequence). This CDR3 has 11 amino acids. The CDR3 loop reads CASSSYGEQFF.

J is TRBJ2-7 and V is TRBV12-3 or TRBV12-4; TCRdb returns TRBD1, unconfirmable since there is no DNA. This CDR3 region has 12 residues. CDR3 sequence: CASSQNRVEQYF.

The chain carries TRBV11-2 and TRBJ2-7; TCRdb proposes TRBD1, but this gene call is untestable without DNA. The CDR3 contains 13 residues. Germline V CDR1 and CDR2: SGHAT, FQNNGV. This chain's CDR3 is CASSSRGSYEQYF. Combining the CDR3 with reference TRBV11-2 and TRBJ2-7 gives the whole variable domain EAGVAQSPRYKIIEKRQSVAFWCNPISGHATLYWYQQILGQGPKLLIQFQNNGVVDDSQLPKDRFSAERLKGVDSTLKIQPAKLEDSAVYLCASSSRGSYEQYFGPGTRLTVT.

The chain joins TRBV6-5 to TRBJ2-1; TCRdb returns TRBD2, unconfirmable since there is no DNA. This CDR3 is 16 amino acids long. The germline gives CDR1 MNHEY, CDR2 SVGAGI. The CDR3 is CASSPKGRGSYNEQFF.

Measured by frequency, this clonotype is medium-sized. The J gene is TRBJ2-2, the V gene TRBV19; TCRdb proposes TRBD1, but this gene call is untestable without DNA. The CDR3 extends over 17 amino acids. The germline gives CDR1 LNHDA, CDR2 SQIVND (reference sequence). The CDR3 is CASSTGTVTVITGELFF.

Considering frequency, this clonotype is medium-sized (0.01 to 0.1%). The genes are TRBV30 and TRBJ2-2; no DNA is available, so the TRBD2 call from TCRdb remains unchecked. The germline gives CDR1 GTSNPN, CDR2 SVGIG (reference sequence). CDR3 length: 15 residues. The CDR3 here is CAWTPGTINTGELFF.

Measured by frequency, this clonotype is medium-sized. The chain's CDR3 is CATSNWPVFNEQYF. J is TRBJ2-7 and V is TRBV15. Germline values: CDR1 LNHNV, CDR2 YYDKDF (reference sequence). This CDR3 spans 14 amino acids.

V gene TRBV10-3 combines with J gene TRBJ1-5; TCRdb designates TRBD1, a call that cannot be tested without DNA. CDR1 and CDR2 (germline): ENHRY, SYGVKD. This CDR3 has 14 amino acids. This chain's CDR3 is CAISERQGSQPQHF.

By frequency, this clonotype registers medium-sized. This sequence joins TRBV6-5 and TRBJ2-7; checking the TCRdb D call of TRBD1 is not possible without DNA. The CDR3 runs 12 residues. Per the germline V gene, CDR1 is MNHEY and CDR2 is SVGAGI. This CDR3 is CASKAGNYEQYF.

This clonotype shows up as medium-sized by frequency. The chain employs TRBV6-2 or TRBV6-3 and TRBJ2-7; TCRdb names TRBD2, which stays unverified in the absence of DNA. CDR3 size: 14 residues. The germline V gene has CDR1 MNHEY and CDR2 SVGEGT. The CDR3 protein is CASTPPGSGYEQYF.

CDR3 region: CSARDPAGGTGTRPLHF. This rearrangement joins TRBV20-1 to TRBJ1-6; the TCRdb call, TRBD1, lacks DNA for checking. The CDR3 has 17 residues. Per germline, CDR1 DFQATT and CDR2 SNEGSKA (reference sequence).

This clonotype is medium-sized (0.01 to 0.1%) by frequency. The rearrangement uses TRBV5-1 and TRBJ2-2; there is no DNA to check the TCRdb D call of TRBD2. This CDR3 spans 19 amino acids. Germline lookup yields CDR1 SGHRS and CDR2 YFSETQ. The CDR3 loop reads CASSSYGGLDGGNTGELFF.

The chain combines TRBV30 with TRBJ2-1; no DNA is available, so the TRBD2 call from TCRdb remains unchecked. The CDR3 spans 13 residues. Per the germline V gene, CDR1 is GTSNPN and CDR2 is SVGIG (reference sequence). CDR3 loop: CATTAASEDEQFF.

The chain links TRBV12-3 or TRBV12-4 to TRBJ2-7; TCRdb's D call of TRBD2 is untestable without DNA. The CDR3 contains 14 residues. The CDR3 reads CASSFGTSGYEQYF.

The genes are TRBV30 and TRBJ1-5. The germline CDR1 and CDR2 sequences are GTSNPN and SVGIG (reference sequence). The CDR3 is 16 amino acids. The CDR3 reads CAWSVGHRYSNQPQHF.

J is TRBJ1-2 and V is TRBV6-1. Germline loops: CDR1 MNHNS, CDR2 SASEGT. The length of the CDR3 is 14 residues. This CDR3 is CASSAIVGNYGYTF.